The 9 T cell receptor beta chains presented below share a single source sample, sequenced in a study of cytomegalovirus exposure and HLA in healthy donors. PCR amplification relied on 60 Vbeta primers (plus 13 Jbeta primers). The data were produced by immunoSEQ multiplex PCR, yet TCRdb's version contains in-frame clones alone and is incomplete. Among tens of thousands of clones listed, roughly four fifths were seen once. Input material: PBMCs. The origin of the receptors is a man aged 30 to 39 in good health and CMV-seropositive.

This chain joins TRBV19 and TRBJ2-1, with TRBD2 matching 8 bases. V dropped 6 bases and J dropped 5; count of bases not matched to a gene: 9. The CDR3 runs 15 residues. Germline CDR1 reads LNHDA; CDR2 reads SQIVND (reference sequence). In DNA form, the CDR3 reads TGTGCCAGTAGAGTACCTTGGCGGGAGGACAATGAGCAGTTCTTC. Amino acids: CASRVPWREDNEQFF.

This rearrangement joins TRBV6-5 to TRBJ1-5, with D possibly matching TRBD1 (6 bases). Trimming shortened V by 8 bases and J by 4 bases, and 15 bases separated the two germline ends. The CDR3 is 14 amino acids. In germline, CDR1 is MNHEY, CDR2 SVGAGI. Written as DNA, the CDR3 is TGTGCCAGCGGAAACAGGGTAATAAATCAGCCCCAGCATTTT. Translated: CASGNRVINQPQHF.

The chain employs TRBV4-2 and TRBJ2-1, with 7 bases identical to TRBD1. Germline V gene lookup returns CDR1 LGHNA and CDR2 YNFKEQ. This CDR3 contains 18 residues. Trimming removed 0 bases from V and 0 bases from J; junction bases left unmatched: 8. This CDR3 reads CASSQEGTARSSYNEQFF. DNA for the CDR3: TGTGCCAGCAGCCAAGAAGGGACAGCCCGAAGCTCCTACAATGAGCAGTTCTTC.

The rearrangement links TRBV5-6 to TRBJ1-2; D is perhaps TRBD1 (5 bases). Germline-derived CDR1 and CDR2 are SGHDT and YYEEEE. This CDR3 is 14 amino acids long. Trimming took 4 bases from V and 8 from J, leaving 18 bases between them. The CDR3 DNA is TGTGCCAGCAGCCCTGTCAGGACGGGGGAGGGCTACACCTTC. Residues: CASSPVRTGEGYTF. The full variable domain, with the rest looked up from reference TRBV5-6 and TRBJ1-2, is DAGVTQSPTHLIKTRGQQVTLRCSPKSGHDTVSWYQQALGQGPQFIFQYYEEEERQRGNFPDRFSGHQFPNYSSELNVNALLLGDSALYLCASSPVRTGEGYTFGSGTRLTVV.

The V call is TRBV10-3, the J call TRBJ2-5, with TRBD1 matching 9 bases. The CDR3 extends over 13 amino acids. With 8 bases clipped from V and 0 bases from J, the junction kept 1 base outside the gene matches. CDR1 is ENHRY and CDR2 is SYGVKD in the germline V gene. The CDR3 spells CAIRTGDQETQYF. The CDR3 DNA sequence: TGTGCCATCCGGACAGGGGACCAAGAGACCCAGTACTTC.

This sequence joins TRBV4-3 and TRBJ1-2; D remains ambiguous. There are 13 residues in the CDR3. The germline gives CDR1 LGHNA, CDR2 YSLEER. V lost 1 base to trimming and J lost 2 bases, with 5 bases between them. In DNA, the CDR3 is TGCGCCAGCAGCCAAGGACAAAACTATGGCTACACCTTC. It is translated as CASSQGQNYGYTF.

V is TRBV5-1 and J is TRBJ2-5, with 7 bases aligning to TRBD2. The CDR3 runs 15 residues. Germline assignment: CDR1 SGHRS and CDR2 YFSETQ. With V trimmed by 0 bases and J by 5 bases, 7 bases remained unmatched. The CDR3, as DNA: TGCGCCAGCAGCTTGGAAAGCGGGAAGGCGGAGACCCAGTACTTC. Protein sequence: CASSLESGKAETQYF.

The chain recombines TRBV2 with TRBJ2-5; D may be TRBD2 (6 bases). The DNA end lines up better with TRBJ2-7; the J call may be wrong. The CDR3 extends over 15 amino acids. The germline V gene encodes CDR1 SNHLY and CDR2 FYNNEI. CDR3 amino acids: CASSEAEVRGYEQYF. The CDR3, as DNA: TGTGCCAGCAGTGAAGCAGAGGTGCGGGGTTACGAGCAGTACTTC.

This sequence joins TRBV19 and TRBJ2-1; TRBD2 matches 10 bases. The CDR3 consists of 15 residues. V shed 2 bases and J 6 bases; nucleotides not matched to a gene: 4. From germline, CDR1 is LNHDA and CDR2 SQIVND (reference sequence). The CDR3 loop is CASSIQSGRANEQFF. CDR3 sequence (DNA): TGTGCCAGTAGTATACAAAGCGGGAGGGCCAATGAGCAGTTCTTC. The full variable domain, with the rest looked up from reference TRBV19 and TRBJ2-1, is DGGITQSPKYLFRKEGQNVTLSCEQNLNHDAMYWYRQDPGQGLRLIYYSQIVNDFQKGDIAEGYSVSREKKESFPLTVTSAQKNPTAFYLCASSIQSGRANEQFFGPGTRLTVL.